These T cell receptor beta chains were read from a single sample in a study of sequential checkpoint blockade in melanoma. TCRdb keeps only in-frame clones here, not all; method: immunoSEQ multiplex PCR. Of over 8,000 clones listed, roughly 77% are singletons. This specimen was CD8+ T cells sorted from blood (inferred from file names), taken from a patient given nivolumab and ipilimumab in sequence. The receptors shown here come from a human donor with melanoma. Each CDR3 is given with its conserved first and last residue. Each record gives: V gene, J gene, clone size, D gene, CDR3 protein, CDR3 DNA. A D gene is named only where the DNA matches it firmly. Only part of the rows carry a size: once, few, many, or a class if the clone is expanded.

V gene: TRBV19
J gene: TRBJ2-7
clone size: once
D gene: .
CDR3 protein: CASSPARSSYEQYF
CDR3 DNA: TGTGCCAGTAGTCCTGCAAGGAGCTCCTACGAGCAGTACTTC

V gene: TRBV5-1
J gene: TRBJ2-7
clone size: .
D gene: .
CDR3 protein: CASSLWGESSYEQYF
CDR3 DNA: TGCGCCAGCAGCTTGTGGGGGGAAAGCTCCTACGAGCAGTACTTC

V gene: TRBV28
J gene: TRBJ2-2
clone size: few
D gene: TRBD1
CDR3 protein: CASSSDRANDPNTGELFF
CDR3 DNA: TGTGCCAGCAGTTCGGACAGGGCCAACGATCCGAACACCGGGGAGCTGTTTTTT

V gene: TRBV6-5
J gene: TRBJ1-6
clone size: .
D gene: .
CDR3 protein: CASSYSGNSYNSPLHF
CDR3 DNA: TGTGCCAGCAGTTACTCCGGGAACTCCTATAATTCACCCCTCCACTTT

V gene: TRBV4-1
J gene: TRBJ2-5
clone size: .
D gene: .
CDR3 protein: CASSQGAGVQETQYF
CDR3 DNA: TGCGCCAGCAGCCAAGGGGCAGGGGTGCAAGAGACCCAGTACTTC

V gene: TRBV13
J gene: TRBJ2-5
clone size: .
D gene: TRBD2
CDR3 protein: CASSARTSGRQVAQYF
CDR3 DNA: TGTGCCAGCAGCGCTAGGACTAGCGGGAGACAGGTGGCCCAGTACTTC

V gene: TRBV5-6
J gene: TRBJ1-2
clone size: few
D gene: TRBD1
CDR3 protein: CASSFGTGYGYTF
CDR3 DNA: TGTGCCAGCAGCTTTGGGACAGGGTATGGCTACACCTTC

V gene: TRBV6-5
J gene: TRBJ2-1
clone size: few
D gene: .
CDR3 protein: CASSYVWEGAYNEQFF
CDR3 DNA: TGTGCCAGCAGTTACGTGTGGGAGGGGGCCTACAATGAGCAGTTCTTC

V gene: TRBV27
J gene: TRBJ2-5
clone size: .
D gene: .
CDR3 protein: CASSFTGTDQETQYF
CDR3 DNA: TGTGCCAGCAGTTTCACCGGGACTGACCAAGAGACCCAGTACTTC

V gene: TRBV5-4
J gene: TRBJ2-1
clone size: .
D gene: TRBD1
CDR3 protein: CASSPDRGQIDEQFF
CDR3 DNA: TGTGCCAGCAGCCCCGACAGGGGGCAAATAGATGAGCAGTTCTTC

V gene: TRBV7-8
J gene: TRBJ1-2
clone size: medium-sized
D gene: .
CDR3 protein: CASEGGTYGYTF
CDR3 DNA: TGTGCCTCCGAAGGGGGAACCTATGGCTACACCTTC

V gene: TRBV19
J gene: TRBJ2-7
clone size: few
D gene: TRBD1
CDR3 protein: CASRDSTYEQYF
CDR3 DNA: TGTGCCAGTCGGGACAGTACCTACGAGCAGTACTTC

V gene: TRBV5-1
J gene: TRBJ2-7
clone size: .
D gene: .
CDR3 protein: CASSFTGQGEQYF
CDR3 DNA: TGCGCCAGCAGCTTCACAGGGCAAGGCGAGCAGTACTTC

V gene: TRBV6-5
J gene: TRBJ2-7
clone size: medium-sized
D gene: TRBD1
CDR3 protein: CASSPGQDSYEQYF
CDR3 DNA: TGTGCCAGCAGCCCTGGACAGGACTCCTACGAGCAGTACTTC

V gene: TRBV30
J gene: TRBJ2-1
clone size: .
D gene: TRBD2
CDR3 protein: CAWSGPAGGLDEQFF
CDR3 DNA: TGTGCCTGGAGTGGGCCAGCGGGAGGGTTGGATGAGCAGTTCTTC

V gene: TRBV28
J gene: TRBJ1-2
clone size: .
D gene: .
CDR3 protein: CASSPGTGYYGYTF
CDR3 DNA: TGTGCCAGCAGTCCGGGTACAGGGTATTATGGCTACACCTTC

V gene: TRBV30
J gene: TRBJ2-1
clone size: once
D gene: TRBD2
CDR3 protein: CAWSVSAQRGLYNEQFF
CDR3 DNA: TGTGCCTGGAGTGTATCGGCCCAGCGGGGACTCTACAATGAGCAGTTCTTC

V gene: TRBV6-5
J gene: TRBJ2-2
clone size: .
D gene: .
CDR3 protein: CASSRRRLNTGELFF
CDR3 DNA: TGTGCCAGCAGTCGGCGGAGGTTAAACACCGGGGAGCTGTTTTTT

V gene: TRBV6-4
J gene: TRBJ2-3
clone size: .
D gene: TRBD2
CDR3 protein: CASSLAGATDTQYF
CDR3 DNA: TGTGCCAGCAGTCTGGCGGGAGCTACAGATACGCAGTATTTT

V gene: TRBV13
J gene: TRBJ2-7
clone size: .
D gene: TRBD2
CDR3 protein: CASSPSSGSWYEQYF
CDR3 DNA: TGTGCCAGCAGCCCCTCTAGCGGGAGTTGGTACGAGCAGTACTTC

V gene: TRBV13
J gene: TRBJ1-1
clone size: .
D gene: .
CDR3 protein: CASSSTPGTEAFF
CDR3 DNA: TGTGCCAGCAGCTCTACCCCGGGGACTGAAGCTTTCTTT

V gene: TRBV7-9
J gene: TRBJ1-1
clone size: .
D gene: TRBD1
CDR3 protein: CASSLALGQGESGEAFF
CDR3 DNA: TGTGCCAGCAGCTTAGCCCTAGGACAGGGTGAATCTGGTGAAGCTTTCTTT

V gene: TRBV18
J gene: TRBJ2-2
clone size: .
D gene: .
CDR3 protein: CASSPPASNTGELFF
CDR3 DNA: TGTGCCAGCTCACCACCTGCTAGTAACACCGGGGAGCTGTTTTTT

V gene: TRBV4-1
J gene: TRBJ2-4
clone size: .
D gene: .
CDR3 protein: CASSQARLAKNIQYF
CDR3 DNA: TGCGCCAGCAGCCAAGCCAGGCTAGCCAAAAACATTCAGTACTTC

V gene: TRBV7-2
J gene: TRBJ2-1
clone size: .
D gene: .
CDR3 protein: CASSFLSGINNEQFF
CDR3 DNA: TGTGCCAGCAGCTTTTTGAGCGGCATTAACAATGAGCAGTTCTTC

V gene: TRBV7-9
J gene: TRBJ2-7
clone size: .
D gene: TRBD2
CDR3 protein: CASSFGTSGVDEQYF
CDR3 DNA: TGTGCCAGCAGCTTCGGGACTAGCGGGGTAGACGAGCAGTACTTC

V gene: TRBV19
J gene: TRBJ2-7
clone size: .
D gene: .
CDR3 protein: CASSPSGRESSYEQYF
CDR3 DNA: TGTGCCAGTAGCCCATCGGGACGGGAGAGCTCCTACGAGCAGTACTTC